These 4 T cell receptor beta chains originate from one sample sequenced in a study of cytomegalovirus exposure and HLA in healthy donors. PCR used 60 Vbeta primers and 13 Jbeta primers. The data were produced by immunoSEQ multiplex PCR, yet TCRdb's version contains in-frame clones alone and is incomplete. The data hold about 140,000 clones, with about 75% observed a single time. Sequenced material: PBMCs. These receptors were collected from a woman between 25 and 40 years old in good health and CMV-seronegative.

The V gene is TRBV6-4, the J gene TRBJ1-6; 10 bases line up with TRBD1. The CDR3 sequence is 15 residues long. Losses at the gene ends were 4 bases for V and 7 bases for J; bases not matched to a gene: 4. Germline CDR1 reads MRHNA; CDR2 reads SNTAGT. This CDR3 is CASSAWGQGNSPLHF. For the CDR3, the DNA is TGTGCCAGCAGTGCCTGGGGACAGGGGAATTCACCCCTCCACTTT.

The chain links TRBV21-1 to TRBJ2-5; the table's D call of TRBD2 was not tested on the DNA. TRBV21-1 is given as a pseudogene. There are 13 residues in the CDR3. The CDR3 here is CASSKVSGETQYF. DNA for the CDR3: TGTGCCAGCAGCAAAGTGTCGGGGGAGACCCAGTACTTC.

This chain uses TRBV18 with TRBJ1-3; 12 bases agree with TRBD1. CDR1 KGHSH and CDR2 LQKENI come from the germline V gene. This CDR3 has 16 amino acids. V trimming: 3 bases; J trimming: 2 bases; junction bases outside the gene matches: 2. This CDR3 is CASSPGTGGTGNTIYF. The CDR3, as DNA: TGTGCCAGCTCACCCGGGACAGGGGGCACTGGAAACACCATATATTTT.

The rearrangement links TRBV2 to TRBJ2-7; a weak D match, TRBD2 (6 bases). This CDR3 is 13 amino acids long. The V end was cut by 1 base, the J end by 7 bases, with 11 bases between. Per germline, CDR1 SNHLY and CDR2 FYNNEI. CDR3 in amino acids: CASSEEGGLEQYV. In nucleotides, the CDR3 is TGTGCCAGCAGTGAAGAGGGAGGCTTGGAGCAGTACGTC.